The 18 T cell receptor beta chains in this list originate from one sample, sequenced in a study of T cell clonotyping in hematopoietic cell transplantation. The repertoire was sequenced with immunoSEQ multiplex PCR; TCRdb's copy has only in-frame clones and lacks some. The sample holds about 7,500 clones, approximately 94% seen once. The material was PBMCs, obtained 180 days after allogeneic stem cell transplant. The source of these receptors is a female patient aged 45 to 65 who had an allogeneic stem cell transplant from an unrelated donor, so the T cells may come from the graft donor. Some clones in this sample may be carry-over from other donors' samples.

The chain uses TRBV4-1 and TRBJ2-7; TRBD2 aligns across 8 bases. CDR3 length: 14 residues. The J segment lost 7 bases and the V segment lost 4 bases, leaving 9 bases of the junction unmatched. The germline V gene encodes CDR1 MGHRA and CDR2 YSYEKL. CDR3 loop: CASSLPQRLAEQYF. DNA for the CDR3: TGCGCCAGCAGCCTCCCCCAGAGACTAGCGGAGCAGTACTTC.

The chain couples TRBV28 to TRBJ2-1; 8 nucleotides align to TRBD1. Germline assignment: CDR1 MDHEN and CDR2 SYDVKM. Trimming removed 6 bases from V and 7 bases from J; junction bases left unmatched: 5. The CDR3 totals 13 residues. CDR3 region: CASRDRVENEQFF. CDR3 sequence (DNA): TGTGCCAGCAGGGACAGGGTTGAGAATGAGCAGTTCTTC.

V and J are TRBV5-1 and TRBJ1-2, with D perhaps matching TRBD1 (6 bases). The length of the CDR3 is 14 residues. Trimming took off 2 bases at V and 8 bases at J, with 16 bases between the two ends. Germline V CDR1 and CDR2: SGHRS, YFSETQ. The CDR3 DNA reads as TGCGCCAGCAGCTTTAGGGGGAACAGTGGAGGCTACACCTTC. It yields the protein CASSFRGNSGGYTF.

The chain recombines TRBV18 with TRBJ2-7; 14 bases agree with TRBD2. The CDR3 sequence is 15 residues long. J was trimmed by 5 bases and V by 5 bases; bases with no gene match: 5. The germline CDR1 and CDR2 sequences are KGHSH and LQKENI. Here the CDR3 reads CASSGTSGSVHEQYF. In nucleotides, the CDR3 is TGTGCCAGCTCAGGGACTAGCGGGAGCGTCCACGAGCAGTACTTC.

The chain carries TRBV5-1 and TRBJ2-2; D not resolved. CDR3 length equals 14 residues. Germline assignment: CDR1 SGHRS and CDR2 YFSETQ. V was cut by 1 base and J by 2 bases, with 6 bases left in between. CDR3 residues: CASSLIANTGELFF. CDR3 DNA sequence: TGCGCCAGCAGCTTGATTGCAAACACCGGGGAGCTGTTTTTT.

V and J are TRBV13 and TRBJ1-5; D is uncertain. V shed 2 bases and J shed 3 bases, with 11 bases lying between them. The CDR3 loop spans 15 amino acids. Germline V gene sequence: CDR1 PRHDT, CDR2 FYEKMQ (reference sequence). Written as DNA, the CDR3 is TGTGCCAGCAGCTTATCAAGGGCCTACAATCAGCCCCAGCATTTT. This encodes CASSLSRAYNQPQHF.

This clone was detected once. This chain connects TRBV13 to TRBJ2-7, with TRBD1 identical over 8 bases. Trimming cost V 0 bases and J 5 bases; bases outside gene matches: 6. Germline CDR1 PRHDT, CDR2 FYEKMQ (reference sequence). The CDR3 is made up of 15 amino acids. The CDR3 reads CASSLGPDRVHEQYF. The CDR3 DNA follows: TGTGCCAGCAGCTTAGGCCCGGACAGGGTGCACGAGCAGTACTTC.

This clone was seen just once. The CDR3 DNA sequence: TGTGCCAGCAGCTTAGGTAGCGGACTCTTCTACAATGAGCAGTTCTTC. It codes for CASSLGSGLFYNEQFF. The rearrangement joins TRBV7-9 to TRBJ2-1; possibly TRBD2 for D (6 bases). The germline V gene encodes CDR1 SEHNR and CDR2 FQNEAQ (reference sequence). V was cut by 1 base and J by 3 bases, with 13 bases left in between. This CDR3 region has 16 residues.

The chain is built from TRBV6-5 and TRBJ2-7; 9 nucleotides line up with TRBD1. The V gene's germline CDR1 is MNHEY and CDR2 SVGAGI. The CDR3 spans 13 residues. V was clipped by 6 bases and J by 7 bases; unmatched bases: 7. The CDR3 reads CASSVGTGREQYF. The CDR3 nucleotides are TGTGCCAGCAGCGTCGGGACAGGGAGGGAGCAGTACTTC.

The chain has TRBV6-5 and TRBJ1-5; D might be TRBD1 (5 bases). This CDR3 has 12 residues. Germline CDR1 reads MNHEY; CDR2 reads SVGAGI. Between the trimmed V and J ends, which lost 8 bases and 7 bases, there was a span of 12 bases. The CDR3 bases are TGTGCCAGCGGAACGGAGGGGCAGCCCCAGCATTTT. This gives the protein CASGTEGQPQHF.

The rearrangement joins TRBV5-1 to TRBJ1-1; D unresolved. The CDR3 contains 11 residues. V lost 0 bases, J lost 5 bases, and 2 bases lay in between. The germline CDR1 and CDR2 sequences are SGHRS and YFSETQ. The CDR3 nucleotides read TGCGCCAGCAGCTTGGGGACTGAAGCTTTCTTT. This encodes CASSLGTEAFF.

In its sample, this clone was seen a few times. This chain links TRBV19 with TRBJ1-3; 8 positions agree with TRBD1. The CDR3 contains 16 residues. Germline V gene data show CDR1 as LNHDA and CDR2 as SQIVND (reference sequence). After removal of 7 bases from V and 0 bases from J, the junction contained 8 bases not matched to a gene. CDR3: CASTQRTGLSGNTIYF. Written as DNA, the CDR3 is TGTGCCAGTACCCAGAGGACAGGGCTCTCTGGAAACACCATATATTTT.

The rearrangement uses TRBV25-1 and TRBJ2-7; a weak D match, TRBD2 (6 bases). This CDR3 region has 15 residues. CDR1 is MGHDK and CDR2 is SYGVNS in the germline V gene. The V and J ends lost 7 bases and 1 base respectively, with 17 bases between them. The CDR3 spells CASTLAGGTSYEQYF. As DNA, the CDR3 is TGTGCCAGCACTCTGGCTGGCGGGACTTCCTACGAGCAGTACTTC.

This clone was picked up a small number of times. V and J are TRBV2 and TRBJ1-1, with 8 positions matching TRBD1. The CDR3 totals 13 residues. Trimming removed 4 bases from V and 4 bases from J; junction bases left unmatched: 2. Germline CDR1 reads SNHLY; CDR2 reads FYNNEI. CDR3 coding DNA: TGTGCCAGCAGTGGGACAGGGCTCACTGAAGCTTTCTTT. Translation gives CASSGTGLTEAFF.

The V and J genes are TRBV6-5 and TRBJ1-2, with D unclear. The CDR3 totals 13 residues. V lost 4 bases to trimming and J lost 8 bases, with 14 bases between them. The germline V gene encodes CDR1 MNHEY and CDR2 SVGAGI. CDR3 protein: CASSSLGLEGYTF. The CDR3 DNA sequence: TGTGCCAGCAGTTCTCTCGGACTGGAGGGCTACACCTTC.

The chain carries TRBV7-8 and TRBJ2-7; D is unresolved. Germline loops: CDR1 SGHVS, CDR2 FQNEAQ. The CDR3 runs 16 residues. Trimming stripped 4 bases from V and 0 bases from J, with 16 bases between. CDR3 amino acids: CASSSHPDFVSYEQYV. For the CDR3, the DNA is TGTGCCAGCAGCTCACACCCCGACTTCGTCTCCTACGAGCAGTACGTC.

This clone is a singleton in its sample. CDR3 protein: CASSVGGARTGELFF. The CDR3 nucleotides read TGTGCCAGCAGCGTAGGGGGAGCGAGAACCGGGGAGCTGTTTTTT. This sequence joins TRBV9 and TRBJ2-2; possible D gene TRBD2, 5 bases. There are 15 residues in the CDR3. Trimming cost V 0 bases and J 5 bases, with 11 bases left between them. CDR1 SGDLS and CDR2 YYNGEE come from the germline V gene.

This chain uses TRBV10-3 with TRBJ1-1; D gene ambiguous. Germline V gene lookup returns CDR1 ENHRY and CDR2 SYGVKD. The germline V and J ends were trimmed by 3 bases and 2 bases, with 13 bases remaining between them. The CDR3 is made up of 15 amino acids. The CDR3 here is CAISEKEFFNTEAFF. The CDR3 nucleotides read TGTGCCATCAGTGAAAAGGAATTCTTTAACACTGAAGCTTTCTTT.